These 20 T cell receptor beta chains were all obtained from the same sample, sequenced in a study of OX40 agonist ivuxolimab in advanced cancers. Profiling relied on immunoSEQ multiplex PCR, and the TCRdb table lists in-frame clones only, not all of them. There are around 78,000 clones in the sample; roughly 87% occur only once, and roughly 0.26% lies in the top ten. Sample: CD4+ or CD8+ T cells sorted from blood, taken in a trial of the OX40 agonist ivuxolimab. These receptors were obtained from an adult with an advanced solid tumor such as melanoma, head and neck, liver or kidney cancer.

Comments on this clone: This sample also contains other DNA sequences that code for the same CDR3. This chain connects TRBV14 to TRBJ1-1, with unresolved D. V was pared by 4 bases and J by 0 bases, with 6 bases between. Germline CDR1 reads SGHDN; CDR2 reads FVKESK. There are 13 residues in the CDR3. In DNA, the CDR3 is TGTGCCAGCAGCCGGGGTTTGAACACTGAAGCTTTCTTT. Its translation is CASSRGLNTEAFF.

The rearrangement uses TRBV4-1 and TRBJ2-3; the match to TRBD2 covers 14 bases. After removal of 1 base from V and 6 bases from J, the junction contained 9 bases not matched to a gene. The CDR3 is 18 residues long. Germline lookup yields CDR1 MGHRA and CDR2 YSYEKL. The DNA for the CDR3 is TGCGCCAGCAGCCAAGTTTCCGATAGGACTAGCGGGAGGGATACGCAGTATTTT. Translating gives CASSQVSDRTSGRDTQYF.

The count of this clone is one. The chain couples TRBV19 to TRBJ1-2, with D possibly matching TRBD1 (5 bases). V dropped 2 bases and J dropped 8 bases, with 9 bases sitting between them. The CDR3 spans 12 residues. Germline V gene sequence: CDR1 LNHDA, CDR2 SQIVND (reference sequence). For the CDR3, the DNA is TGTGCCAGTAGTATAAGTTGGGGCGGCTACACCTTC. Translating gives CASSISWGGYTF.

This sequence joins TRBV4-3 and TRBJ2-1; D remains ambiguous. V was trimmed by 2 bases and J by 9 bases, leaving 8 bases between them. This CDR3 is built from 12 residues. The germline CDR1 and CDR2 sequences are LGHNA and YSLEER. The CDR3 DNA sequence: TGCGCCAGCAGCCAACTTGGCGGTGAGCAGTTCTTC. Protein: CASSQLGGEQFF.

This clone was observed once. The chain uses TRBV19 and TRBJ2-1; TRBD2 matches at 7 bases. The trim removed 3 bases at V and 10 bases at J, leaving 12 bases unmatched. The CDR3 totals 15 residues. Germline V lookup: CDR1 LNHDA, CDR2 SQIVND (reference sequence). CDR3 nucleotide sequence: TGTGCCAGTAGTATGGCGGGGACTAACTTAGTAGAGCAGTTCTTC. This sequence encodes CASSMAGTNLVEQFF.

This chain links TRBV6-5 with TRBJ1-3, with D tentatively TRBD1 (6 bases). The V and J ends lost 6 bases and 4 bases respectively, with 10 bases between them. CDR1 is MNHEY, CDR2 SVGAGI, per germline. The CDR3 is made up of 13 amino acids. CDR3 nucleotides: TGTGCCAGCAGAAAGACAGGCGGAAACACCATATATTTT. This gives the protein CASRKTGGNTIYF.

This chain uses TRBV19 with TRBJ2-1; D is unclear. This CDR3 has 14 amino acids. The germline V gene encodes CDR1 LNHDA and CDR2 SQIVND (reference sequence). V was pared by 5 bases and J by 0 bases, with 8 bases between. The CDR3: CASSLSSSYNEQFF. The CDR3 nucleotides are TGTGCCAGTAGTTTATCAAGCTCCTACAATGAGCAGTTCTTC.

V usage is TRBV6-1 and J usage is TRBJ2-7, with 7 positions matching TRBD1. Germline assignment: CDR1 MNHNS and CDR2 SASEGT. V was clipped by 6 bases and J by 3 bases; unmatched bases: 11. This CDR3 has 15 residues. The CDR3 loop is CASSPDRASDYEQYF. CDR3 sequence (DNA): TGTGCCAGCAGCCCCGACAGGGCGAGTGACTACGAGCAGTACTTC.

J is TRBJ2-5 and V is TRBV4-3; tentatively, D is TRBD1 (6 bases). There are 18 residues in the CDR3. V lost 0 bases, J lost 1 base, and 18 bases lay in between. Germline V gives CDR1 LGHNA, CDR2 YSLEER. This CDR3 reads CASSQERATGLLQETQYF. The DNA of the CDR3 is TGCGCCAGCAGCCAAGAACGAGCGACAGGCCTCCTCCAAGAGACCCAGTACTTC.

A remark on this clone: This may come from a read error, since a much larger clone is one base off. The gene calls are TRBV6-4 and TRBJ1-2; 8 bases agree with TRBD1. Germline CDR1 is MRHNA and CDR2 is SNTAGT. V trimming: 1 base; J trimming: 8 bases; junction bases outside the gene matches: 12. The CDR3 sequence is 16 residues long. The CDR3 loop is CASSDFAGTGPGGYTF. The CDR3 nucleotides read TGTGCCAGCAGTGACTTTGCCGGGACAGGCCCCGGAGGCTACACCTTC.

This chain joins TRBV6-5 and TRBJ1-2; TRBD1 agrees at 9 bases. The junction had 8 bases not matched to a gene; V was cut back by 4 bases and J by 2 bases. Germline CDR1 is MNHEY and CDR2 is SVGAGI. There are 16 residues in the CDR3. For the CDR3, the DNA is TGTGCCAGCAGTTCGCCCCAGGGACAGGGCAACTATGGCTACACCTTC. Translating gives CASSSPQGQGNYGYTF.

The chain carries TRBV15 and TRBJ2-5; D might be TRBD1 (5 bases). The CDR3 totals 14 residues. CDR1 is LNHNV and CDR2 is YYDKDF in the germline V gene (reference sequence). V lost 1 base to trimming and J lost 7 bases, with 13 bases between them. In DNA form, the CDR3 reads TGTGCCACCAGCAGAGTAGGGGTTCTGGGGACCCAGTACTTC. Its protein is CATSRVGVLGTQYF.

This chain joins TRBV7-9 and TRBJ2-7, with 12 nucleotides matching TRBD1. The CDR3 totals 15 residues. Unmatched junction bases numbered 7, after V lost 5 bases and J lost 5 bases. Germline assignment: CDR1 SEHNR and CDR2 FQNEAQ (reference sequence). Written as DNA, the CDR3 is TGTGCCAGCAGCCCTCCGGGACAGGGGGCCAACGAGCAGTACTTC. Amino acids: CASSPPGQGANEQYF.

The gene calls are TRBV6-1 and TRBJ2-1; 9 bases are a match to TRBD2. This CDR3 contains 13 residues. Trimming at V came to 7 bases and at J to 9 bases, leaving 7 bases not matched to a gene. Per germline, CDR1 MNHNS and CDR2 SASEGT. CDR3 DNA: TGTGCCAGCACCATAGCGGGAGTTAGTGAGCAGTTCTTC. It specifies CASTIAGVSEQFF.

This chain uses TRBV6-5 with TRBJ2-7; D could derive from TRBD1 or TRBD2 (7 bases each). The germline CDR1 and CDR2 sequences are MNHEY and SVGAGI. The CDR3 has 16 amino acids. V was trimmed by 2 bases and J by 1 base, leaving 15 bases between them. The CDR3 DNA follows: TGTGCCAGCAGTTACAGGTACCAGGGGGGGTCCTACGAGCAGTACTTC. Translated: CASSYRYQGGSYEQYF.

In this sample, this clone turned up once. This chain connects TRBV5-1 to TRBJ2-3; TRBD2 aligns across 13 bases. The CDR3 length is 18 residues. The V segment lost 0 bases and the J segment 4 bases; nucleotides outside the gene matches: 8. The germline CDR1 and CDR2 sequences are SGHRS and YFSETQ. The CDR3 reads CASSLVRTSGSHADTQYF. The DNA of the CDR3 is TGCGCCAGCAGCTTGGTCCGGACTAGCGGGAGTCACGCAGATACGCAGTATTTT.

The V call is TRBV7-3, the J call TRBJ1-1, with no clear D. The CDR3 is 13 residues long. From germline, CDR1 is SGHTA and CDR2 FQGTGA. V lost 1 base and J 2 bases, leaving 5 bases between the germline ends. The CDR3 nucleotides are TGTGCCAGCAGCTTAAGGTTCAACACTGAAGCTTTCTTT. Translated, it gives CASSLRFNTEAFF.

The chain has TRBV11-3 and TRBJ2-5, with 7 bases that match TRBD1. Near its end, the DNA agrees better with TRBJ2-7, so the J call may be wrong. Germline V gene lookup returns CDR1 SGHNT and CDR2 YENEEA. The CDR3 is 13 amino acids. The CDR3 spells CASSVRDSYEQYF. For the CDR3, the DNA is TGTGCCAGCAGCGTCCGGGACAGCTACGAGCAGTACTTC.

The gene calls are TRBV9 and TRBJ2-2; D is perhaps TRBD1 or TRBD2 (5 bases each). The ends were cut back, 4 bases at V and 7 bases at J, with 14 bases in the middle. This CDR3 is built from 14 residues. CDR1 is SGDLS, CDR2 YYNGEE, per germline. The CDR3 coding sequence is TGTGCCAGCAGCTCCCGGGACGGGTACGGGGAGCTGTTTTTT. Its protein product is CASSSRDGYGELFF.

This clone was detected only once. One junction end does not reproduce the germline sequence, and a read error may be involved. V gene TRBV7-9 combines with J gene TRBJ1-2; D ambiguous. There are 12 residues in the CDR3. Germline values: CDR1 SEHNR, CDR2 FQNEAQ (reference sequence). The CDR3 nucleotides read TGTGCCAGCAGCCGGGCCAACTATGGCTACGCCTTC. Amino acid sequence: CASSRANYGYAF.